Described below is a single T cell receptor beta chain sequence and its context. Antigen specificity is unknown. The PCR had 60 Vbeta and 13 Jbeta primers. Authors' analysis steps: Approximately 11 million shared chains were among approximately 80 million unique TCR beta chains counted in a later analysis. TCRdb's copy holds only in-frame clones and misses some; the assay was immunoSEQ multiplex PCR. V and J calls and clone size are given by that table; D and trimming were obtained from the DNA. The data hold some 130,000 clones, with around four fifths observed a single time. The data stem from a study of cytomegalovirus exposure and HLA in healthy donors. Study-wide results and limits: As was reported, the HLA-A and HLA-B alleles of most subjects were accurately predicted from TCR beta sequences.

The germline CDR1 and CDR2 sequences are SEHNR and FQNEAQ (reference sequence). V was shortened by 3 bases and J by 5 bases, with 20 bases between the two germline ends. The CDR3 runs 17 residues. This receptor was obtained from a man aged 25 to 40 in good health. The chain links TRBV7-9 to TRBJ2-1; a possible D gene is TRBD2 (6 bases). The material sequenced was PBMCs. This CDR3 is CASSFPGPGLANNEQFF. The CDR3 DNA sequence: TGTGCCAGCAGCTTCCCTGGCCCGGGACTGGCGAACAATGAGCAGTTCTTC.